The 14 T cell receptor beta chains below come from one sample, sequenced in a study of tumor-infiltrating lymphocytes in primary liver carcinoma. TCR beta cDNA came from about 500 ng total RNA, primed with a constant-region primer. Three nested multiplex PCR rounds, a slightly modified ARM-PCR, produced the libraries for TCR beta. Researchers ran the first two PCR rounds for roughly 11 cycles each with TRBV1-TRBV30 forward primers and a C-beta reverse primer. From the multiplex PCR reads, TCRdb called clonotypes with MiXCR, one entry per CDR3 protein. The sample lists roughly 48,000 distinct CDR3 sequences, around 79% seen once, with around 30% in the top ten. Extraction of RNA together with DNA used 20-30 mg of unsorted bulk tissue. The sample taken for sequencing was liver tumor tissue from sampling region 3. Described subset: tumor region T3, left-lateral pole. The receptor set was obtained from a man aged 35 to 55 with primary liver carcinoma and hepatitis B virus infection.

In this sample, this clonotype turned up a few times. This may come from a read error, since a much larger clone is one base off. The J gene is TRBJ2-3, the V gene TRBV5-1, with a tentative D call TRBD2 (5 bases). Trimming removed 6 bases at V and 3 bases at J, with 23 bases between. CDR1 SGHRS and CDR2 YFSETQ come from the germline V gene. The CDR3 contains 17 residues. Here the CDR3 reads CASKGRPVGVWTDTQYF. CDR3 coding DNA: TGCGCCAGCAAGGGCCGGCCAGTGGGAGTTTGGACAGATACGCAGTATTTT.

For this clonotype: As the CDR3 is not closed by the conserved phenylalanine or tryptophan, this likely results from a read error. The chain combines TRBV11-2 with TRBJ2-1; maybe TRBD2 (6 bases). V was clipped by 5 bases and J by 8 bases, with 10 bases between them. The V gene's germline CDR1 is SGHAT and CDR2 FQNNGV. The CDR3 is 12 amino acids. The CDR3 spells CASSIGGDEQFL. CDR3 DNA: TGTGCCAGCAGCATTGGCGGGGATGAGCAGTTCCTC.

This clonotype showed up many times. The chain carries TRBV28 and TRBJ2-1; a possible D gene is TRBD2 (5 bases). Trimming left V 3 bases short and J 9 bases short, with 12 bases between. Germline values: CDR1 MDHEN, CDR2 SYDVKM. The CDR3 extends over 13 amino acids. The CDR3 region has the DNA TGTGCCAGCAGTTTGGGGATAAGCGGTGAGCAGTTCTTC. It codes for CASSLGISGEQFF.

This clonotype was detected many times. This chain joins TRBV7-3 and TRBJ2-1; 9 positions agree with TRBD2. Looked up from germline, CDR1 is SGHTA and CDR2 is FQGTGA. V lost 4 bases, J lost 12 bases, and 10 bases stayed unmatched. This CDR3 has 14 residues. The CDR3 protein is CASSSGLAGVRQFF. The CDR3 DNA follows: TGTGCCAGCAGCTCGGGACTAGCCGGGGTCCGGCAGTTCTTC.

Worth noting for this clonotype: A read error may produce the germline difference seen at one junction end. V is TRBV18 and J is TRBJ2-1; D not certain. The CDR3 has 14 amino acids. Per the germline V gene, CDR1 is KGHSH and CDR2 is LQKENI. DNA of the CDR3: TGTACCAGCTCACCTACCAGCGACGGGAATGAGCAGTTCTTC. This gives the protein CTSSPTSDGNEQFF.

This chain connects TRBV11-2 to TRBJ1-4, with D perhaps TRBD1 (5 bases). This CDR3 has 15 residues. The V gene's germline CDR1 is SGHAT and CDR2 FQNNGV. V was trimmed by 9 bases and J by 8 bases, leaving 22 bases between them. CDR3 DNA: TGTGCCAGTAACTTAGGGCAGGGCGATGGCGAAAAACTGTTTTTT. Amino acids: CASNLGQGDGEKLFF.

In the case of this clonotype: Lacking the conserved final phenylalanine or tryptophan, this CDR3 likely reflects a read error. V usage is TRBV12-3 or TRBV12-4 and J usage is TRBJ2-5, with a tentative D call TRBD1 (5 bases). There are 13 residues in the CDR3. In DNA form, the CDR3 reads TGTGCCGGCAGTTGGGGCCTTAGAGAGACCCAGTACTCC. Its translation is CAGSWGLRETQYS.

At least ten counts were recorded for this clonotype. The rearrangement joins TRBV29-1 to TRBJ1-2, with D unresolved. The CDR3 sequence is 13 residues long. The ends were cut back, 4 bases at V and 4 bases at J, with 13 bases in the middle. The germline V gene has CDR1 SQVTM and CDR2 ANQGSEA. The CDR3 DNA follows: TGCAGCGTTGTTCGGGATGAACCCTATGGCTACACCTTC. Translation gives CSVVRDEPYGYTF.

A remark on this clonotype: At one end the junction does not follow the germline gene, possibly because of a read error. V usage is TRBV12-3 or TRBV12-4 and J usage is TRBJ2-1, with 11 bases matching TRBD2. This CDR3 spans 15 amino acids. CDR3 sequence (DNA): TGTGCCAGCACCCCCGGGACTAGCGGCCTCTATGACCAGTTCTTC. Residues: CASTPGTSGLYDQFF.

As regards this clonotype: A read error may produce the germline difference seen at one junction end. V and J are TRBV6-5 and TRBJ2-2; no reliable D call. The CDR3 runs 17 residues. CDR1 and CDR2 (germline): MNHEY, SVGAGI. The CDR3 region is CTSSLRPHGVNTGELFF. In DNA, the CDR3 is TGTACCAGCAGTCTTCGCCCACATGGAGTGAACACCGGGGAGCTGTTTTTT.

Worth noting for this clonotype: This may be a read error, as it is one base from a much larger clone. The J gene is TRBJ1-5, the V gene TRBV28; 8 bases match TRBD1. V lost 3 bases to trimming and J lost 2 bases; unmatched junction nucleotides: 3. Looked up from germline, CDR1 is MDHEN and CDR2 is SYDVKM. CDR3 size: 15 residues. In nucleotides, the CDR3 is TGTGCCAGCAGTTTTGACAGGGGTTGCAATCAGCCCCAGCATTTT. Translation: CASSFDRGCNQPQHF.

The V gene is TRBV4-2, the J gene TRBJ1-3; a possible D gene is TRBD1 (6 bases). Per germline, CDR1 LGHNA and CDR2 YNFKEQ. Trimming cost V 3 bases and J 6 bases, with 15 bases left between them. The CDR3 covers 15 residues. The CDR3 here is CASSHEDRAANTIYF. CDR3 DNA: TGTGCCAGCAGCCATGAGGACAGAGCTGCAAACACCATATATTTT.

A remark on this clonotype: One junction end does not reproduce the germline sequence, and a read error may be involved. The chain is built from TRBV29-1 and TRBJ2-1; D is unresolved. The CDR3 runs to 13 residues. CDR1 is SQVTM, CDR2 ANQGSEA, per germline. In DNA, the CDR3 is TGCAGCGTTGAAGGGATTAGCTACAATGAACAGTTCTTC. Translating it yields CSVEGISYNEQFF.

Details on this clonotype: An end of the junction does not agree with germline; a read error may underlie this. J is TRBJ1-1 and V is TRBV5-1; TRBD1 matches 10 bases. The CDR3 has 17 amino acids. Germline loops: CDR1 SGHRS, CDR2 YFSETQ. The CDR3 loop reads CVRSQKTGGGGNTDAFF. The DNA of the CDR3 is TGCGTCAGGAGCCAGAAGACAGGGGGCGGAGGTAACACTGATGCTTTCTTT.